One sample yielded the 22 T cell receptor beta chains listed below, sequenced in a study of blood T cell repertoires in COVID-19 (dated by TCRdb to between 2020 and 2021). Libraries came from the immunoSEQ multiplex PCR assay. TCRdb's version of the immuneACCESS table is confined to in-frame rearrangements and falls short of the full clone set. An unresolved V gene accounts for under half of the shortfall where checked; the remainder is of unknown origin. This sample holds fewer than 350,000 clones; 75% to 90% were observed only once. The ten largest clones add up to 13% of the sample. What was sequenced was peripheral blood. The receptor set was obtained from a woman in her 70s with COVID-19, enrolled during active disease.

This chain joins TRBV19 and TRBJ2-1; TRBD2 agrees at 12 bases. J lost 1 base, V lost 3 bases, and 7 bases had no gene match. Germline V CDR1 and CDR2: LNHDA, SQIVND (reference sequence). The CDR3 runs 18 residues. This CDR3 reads CASSIVPLAGGSYNEQFF. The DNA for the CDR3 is TGTGCCAGTAGTATCGTACCTCTAGCGGGGGGGTCCTACAATGAGCAGTTCTTC.

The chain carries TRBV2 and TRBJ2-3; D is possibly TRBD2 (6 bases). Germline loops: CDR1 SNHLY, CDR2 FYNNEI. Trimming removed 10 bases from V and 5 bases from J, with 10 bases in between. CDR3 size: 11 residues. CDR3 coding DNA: TGTGCCACCGGGCGGGGAGATACGCAGTATTTT. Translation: CATGRGDTQYF.

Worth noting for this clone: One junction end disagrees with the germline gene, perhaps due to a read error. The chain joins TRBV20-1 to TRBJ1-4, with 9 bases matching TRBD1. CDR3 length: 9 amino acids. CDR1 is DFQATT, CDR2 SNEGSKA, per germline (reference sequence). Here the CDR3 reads CRPGTGKIF. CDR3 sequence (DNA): TGCAGGCCGGGGACAGGGAAAATTTTT.

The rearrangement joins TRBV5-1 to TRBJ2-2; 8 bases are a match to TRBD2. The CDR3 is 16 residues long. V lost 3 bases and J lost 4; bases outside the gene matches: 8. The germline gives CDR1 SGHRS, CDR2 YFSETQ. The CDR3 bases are TGCGCCAGCAGCTGGGGACTAGGGGCGGGCACCGGGGAGCTGTTTTTT. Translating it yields CASSWGLGAGTGELFF.

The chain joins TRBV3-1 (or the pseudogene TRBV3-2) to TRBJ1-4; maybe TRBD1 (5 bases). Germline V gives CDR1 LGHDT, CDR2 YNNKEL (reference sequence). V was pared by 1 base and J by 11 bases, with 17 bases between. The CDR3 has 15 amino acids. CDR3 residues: CASSQAGHRRSKLFF. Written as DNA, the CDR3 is TGTGCCAGCAGCCAAGCAGGACACCGAAGGTCGAAACTGTTTTTT.

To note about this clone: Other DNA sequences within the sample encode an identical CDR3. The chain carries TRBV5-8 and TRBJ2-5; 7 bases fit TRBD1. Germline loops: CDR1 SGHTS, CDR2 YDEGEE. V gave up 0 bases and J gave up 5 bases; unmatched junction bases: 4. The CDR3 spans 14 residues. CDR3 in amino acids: CASSLGQGRETQYF. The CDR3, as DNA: TGTGCCAGCAGCTTGGGACAGGGAAGGGAGACCCAGTACTTC.

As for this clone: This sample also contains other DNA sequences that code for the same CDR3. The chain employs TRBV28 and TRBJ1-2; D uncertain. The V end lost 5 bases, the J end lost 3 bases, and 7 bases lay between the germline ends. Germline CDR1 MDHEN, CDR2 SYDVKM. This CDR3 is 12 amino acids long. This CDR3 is CASSLRDYGYTF. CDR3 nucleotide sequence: TGTGCCAGCAGTCTTAGAGACTATGGCTACACCTTC.

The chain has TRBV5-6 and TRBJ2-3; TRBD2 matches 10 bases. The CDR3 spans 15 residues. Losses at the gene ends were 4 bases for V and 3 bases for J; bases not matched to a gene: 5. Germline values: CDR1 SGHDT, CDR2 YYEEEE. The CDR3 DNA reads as TGTGCCAGCAGCAGCGGGGGGGCTCCTACAGATACGCAGTATTTT. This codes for CASSSGGAPTDTQYF.

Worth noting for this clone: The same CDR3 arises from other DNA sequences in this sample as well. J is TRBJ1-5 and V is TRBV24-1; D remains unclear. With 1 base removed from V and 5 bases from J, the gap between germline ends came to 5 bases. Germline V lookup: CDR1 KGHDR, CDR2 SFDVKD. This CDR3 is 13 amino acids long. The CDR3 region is CATSDFGDQPQHF. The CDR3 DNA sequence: TGTGCCACCAGTGATTTCGGGGATCAGCCCCAGCATTTT.

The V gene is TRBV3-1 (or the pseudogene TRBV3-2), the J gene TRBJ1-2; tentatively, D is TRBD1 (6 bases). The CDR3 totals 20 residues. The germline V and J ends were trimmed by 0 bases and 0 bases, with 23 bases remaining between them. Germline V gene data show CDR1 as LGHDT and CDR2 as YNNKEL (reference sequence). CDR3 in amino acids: CASSQDRIFKQGTTNYGYTF. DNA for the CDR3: TGTGCCAGCAGCCAAGATCGCATCTTTAAGCAGGGGACCACTAACTATGGCTACACCTTC.

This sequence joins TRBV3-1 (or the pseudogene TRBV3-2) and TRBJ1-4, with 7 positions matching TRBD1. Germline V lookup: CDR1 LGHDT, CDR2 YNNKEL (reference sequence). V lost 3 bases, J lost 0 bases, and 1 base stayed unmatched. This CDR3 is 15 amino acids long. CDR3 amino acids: CASSQGQPTNEKLFF. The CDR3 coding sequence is TGTGCCAGCAGCCAGGGACAGCCAACTAATGAAAAACTGTTTTTT.

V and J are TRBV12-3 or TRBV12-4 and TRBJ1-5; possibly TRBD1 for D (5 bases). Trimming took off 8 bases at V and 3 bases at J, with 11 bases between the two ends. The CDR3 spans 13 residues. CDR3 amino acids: CASSGGINQPQHF. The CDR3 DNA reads TGTGCCAGCTCTGGGGGGATCAATCAGCCCCAGCATTTT.

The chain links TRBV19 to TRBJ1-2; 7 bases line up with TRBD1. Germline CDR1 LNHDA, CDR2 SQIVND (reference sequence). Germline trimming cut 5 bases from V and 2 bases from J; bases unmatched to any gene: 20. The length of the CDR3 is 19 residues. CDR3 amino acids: CASSPLGQAVNRGNYGYTF. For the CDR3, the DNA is TGTGCCAGTAGTCCCCTAGGACAGGCCGTTAACCGAGGGAACTATGGCTACACCTTC.

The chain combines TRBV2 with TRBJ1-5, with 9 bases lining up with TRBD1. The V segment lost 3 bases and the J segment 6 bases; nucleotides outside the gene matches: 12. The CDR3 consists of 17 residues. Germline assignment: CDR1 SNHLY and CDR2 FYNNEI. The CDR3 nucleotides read TGTGCCAGCAGTGATGGGAACAGGGGGCAGAGTATTCAGCCCCAGCATTTT. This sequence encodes CASSDGNRGQSIQPQHF.

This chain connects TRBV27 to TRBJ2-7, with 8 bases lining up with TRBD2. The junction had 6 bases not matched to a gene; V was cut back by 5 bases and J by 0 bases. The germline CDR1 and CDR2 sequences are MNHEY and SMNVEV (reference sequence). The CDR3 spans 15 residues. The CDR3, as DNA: TGTGCCAGCAGTCCCTTAGCGGGGAACTCCTACGAGCAGTACTTC. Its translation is CASSPLAGNSYEQYF.

CDR3 DNA sequence: TGTGCCAGCAGCCCAACCGACAGGTTCTATGGCTACACCTTC. Translation: CASSPTDRFYGYTF. The rearrangement uses TRBV5-4 and TRBJ1-2, with D perhaps TRBD1 (6 bases). Looked up from germline, CDR1 is SGHNT and CDR2 is YYREEE (reference sequence). The V end lost 4 bases, the J end lost 4 bases, and 14 bases lay between the germline ends. The CDR3 loop spans 14 amino acids.

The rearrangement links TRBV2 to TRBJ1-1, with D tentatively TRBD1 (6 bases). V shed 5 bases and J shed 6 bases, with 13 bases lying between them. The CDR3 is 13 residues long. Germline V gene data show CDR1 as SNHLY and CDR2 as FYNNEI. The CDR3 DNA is TGTGCCAGCAGTCCCACCGGACAGTCTGAAGCTTTCTTT. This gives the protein CASSPTGQSEAFF.

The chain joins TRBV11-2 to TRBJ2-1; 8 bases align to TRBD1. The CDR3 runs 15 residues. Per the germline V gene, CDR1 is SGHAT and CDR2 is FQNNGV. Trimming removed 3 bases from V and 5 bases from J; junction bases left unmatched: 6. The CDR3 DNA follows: TGTGCCAGCAGCTTCAACAGGGGGGCCAACAATGAGCAGTTCTTC. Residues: CASSFNRGANNEQFF. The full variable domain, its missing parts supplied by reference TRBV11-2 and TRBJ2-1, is EAGVAQSPRYKIIEKRQSVAFWCNPISGHATLYWYQQILGQGPKLLIQFQNNGVVDDSQLPKDRFSAERLKGVDSTLKIQPAKLEDSAVYLCASSFNRGANNEQFFGPGTRLTVL.

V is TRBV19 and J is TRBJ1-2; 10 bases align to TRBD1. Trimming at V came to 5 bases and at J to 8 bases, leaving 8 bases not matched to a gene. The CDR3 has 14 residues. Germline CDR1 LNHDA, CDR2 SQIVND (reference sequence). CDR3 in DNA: TGTGCCAGTAGTGCCGGGACAGGGGTCTACGGCTACACCTTC. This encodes CASSAGTGVYGYTF.

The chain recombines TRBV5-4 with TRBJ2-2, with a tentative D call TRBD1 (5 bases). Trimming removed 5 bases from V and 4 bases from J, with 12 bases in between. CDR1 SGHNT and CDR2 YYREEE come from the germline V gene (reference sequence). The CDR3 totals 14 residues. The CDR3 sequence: CASSPTTGTGELFF. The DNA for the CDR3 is TGTGCCAGCAGTCCAACAACAGGCACCGGGGAGCTGTTTTTT.

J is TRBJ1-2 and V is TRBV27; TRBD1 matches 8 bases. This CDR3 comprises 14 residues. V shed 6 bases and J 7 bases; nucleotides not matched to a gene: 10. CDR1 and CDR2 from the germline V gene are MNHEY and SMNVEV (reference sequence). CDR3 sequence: CASRSTGGVFGYTF. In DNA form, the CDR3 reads TGTGCCAGCAGGTCCACAGGGGGGGTATTTGGCTACACCTTC.

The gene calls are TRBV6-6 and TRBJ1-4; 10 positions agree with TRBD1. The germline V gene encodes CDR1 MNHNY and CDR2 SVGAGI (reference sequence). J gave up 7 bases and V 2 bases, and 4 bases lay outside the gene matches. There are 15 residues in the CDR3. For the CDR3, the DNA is TGTGCCAGCAGTTACGTGGGACAGGGGCCTGAAAAACTGTTTTTT. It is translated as CASSYVGQGPEKLFF.